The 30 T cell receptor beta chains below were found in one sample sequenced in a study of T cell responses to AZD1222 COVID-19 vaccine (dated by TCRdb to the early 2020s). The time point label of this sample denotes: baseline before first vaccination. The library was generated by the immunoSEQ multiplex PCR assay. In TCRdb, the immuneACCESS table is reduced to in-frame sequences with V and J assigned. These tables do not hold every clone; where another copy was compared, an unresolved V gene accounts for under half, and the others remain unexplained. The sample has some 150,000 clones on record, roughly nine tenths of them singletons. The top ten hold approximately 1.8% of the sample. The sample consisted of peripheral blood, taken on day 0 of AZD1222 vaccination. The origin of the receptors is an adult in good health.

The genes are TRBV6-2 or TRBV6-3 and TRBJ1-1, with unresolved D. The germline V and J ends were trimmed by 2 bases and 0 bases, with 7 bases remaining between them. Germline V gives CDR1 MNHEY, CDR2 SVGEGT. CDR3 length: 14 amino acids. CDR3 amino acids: CASSYVQMNTEAFF. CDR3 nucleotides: TGTGCCAGCAGTTACGTCCAGATGAACACTGAAGCTTTCTTT.

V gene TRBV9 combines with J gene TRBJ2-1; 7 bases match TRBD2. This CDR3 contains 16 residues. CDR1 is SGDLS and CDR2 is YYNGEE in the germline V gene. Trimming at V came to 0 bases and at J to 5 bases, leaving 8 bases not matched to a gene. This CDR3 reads CASSVVSGRGNNEQFF. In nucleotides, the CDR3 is TGTGCCAGCAGCGTAGTGTCGGGGAGGGGTAACAATGAGCAGTTCTTC.

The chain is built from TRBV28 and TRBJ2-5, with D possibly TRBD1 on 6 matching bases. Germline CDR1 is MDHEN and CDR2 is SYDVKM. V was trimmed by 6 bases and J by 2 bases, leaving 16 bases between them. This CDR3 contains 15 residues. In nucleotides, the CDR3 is TGTGCCAGCAGGCCTTCCGGGACACTTCAAGAGACCCAGTACTTC. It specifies CASRPSGTLQETQYF.

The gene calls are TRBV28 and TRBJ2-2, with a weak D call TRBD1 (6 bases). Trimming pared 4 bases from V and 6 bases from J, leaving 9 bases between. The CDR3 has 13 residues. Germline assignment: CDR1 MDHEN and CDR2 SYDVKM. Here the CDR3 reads CASSYRAPGELFF. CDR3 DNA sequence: TGTGCCAGCAGTTACAGGGCCCCCGGGGAGCTGTTTTTT.

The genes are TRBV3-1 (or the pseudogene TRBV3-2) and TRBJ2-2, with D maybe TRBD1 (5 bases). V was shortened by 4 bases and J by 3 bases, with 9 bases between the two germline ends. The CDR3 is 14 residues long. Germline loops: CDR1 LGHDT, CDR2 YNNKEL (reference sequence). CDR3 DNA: TGTGCCAGCAGCCTACCGACAGACACCGGGGAGCTGTTTTTT. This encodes CASSLPTDTGELFF.

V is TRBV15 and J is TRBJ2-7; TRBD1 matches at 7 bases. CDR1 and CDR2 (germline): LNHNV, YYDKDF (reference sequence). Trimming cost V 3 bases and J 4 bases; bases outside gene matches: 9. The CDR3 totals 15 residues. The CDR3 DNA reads TGTGCCACCAGCAGTGCCGCGGACAGGAGGTACGAGCAGTACTTC. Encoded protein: CATSSAADRRYEQYF.

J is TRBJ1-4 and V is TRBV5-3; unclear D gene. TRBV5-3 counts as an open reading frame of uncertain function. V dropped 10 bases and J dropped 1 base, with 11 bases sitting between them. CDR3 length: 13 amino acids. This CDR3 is CAGLGVTNEKLFF. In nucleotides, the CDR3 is TGTGCCGGACTCGGGGTAACTAATGAAAAACTGTTTTTT.

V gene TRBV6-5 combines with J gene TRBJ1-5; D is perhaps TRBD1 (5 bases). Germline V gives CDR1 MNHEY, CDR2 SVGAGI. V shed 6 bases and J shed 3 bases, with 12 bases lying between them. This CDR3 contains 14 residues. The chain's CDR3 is CASRPGLFNQPQHF. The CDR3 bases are TGTGCCAGCAGGCCAGGGTTGTTCAATCAGCCCCAGCATTTT.

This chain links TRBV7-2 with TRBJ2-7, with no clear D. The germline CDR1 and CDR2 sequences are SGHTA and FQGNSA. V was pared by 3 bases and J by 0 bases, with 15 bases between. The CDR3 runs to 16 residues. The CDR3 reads CASSLMLARASYEQYF. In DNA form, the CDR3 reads TGTGCCAGCAGCTTGATGTTAGCACGGGCCTCCTACGAGCAGTACTTC.

The CDR3 here is CASTRFGPYEQYF. In nucleotides, the CDR3 is TGTGCCAGCACCAGGTTTGGACCGTACGAGCAGTACTTC. The chain carries TRBV28 and TRBJ2-7; D unresolved. Germline V gene data show CDR1 as MDHEN and CDR2 as SYDVKM. The V and J ends lost 7 bases and 4 bases respectively, with 14 bases between them. CDR3 length equals 13 residues.

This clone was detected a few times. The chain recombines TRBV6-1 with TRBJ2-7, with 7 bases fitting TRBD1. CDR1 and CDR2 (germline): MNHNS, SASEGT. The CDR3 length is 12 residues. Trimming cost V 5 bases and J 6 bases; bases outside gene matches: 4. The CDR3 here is CASSWDSFEQYF. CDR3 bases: TGTGCCAGCAGTTGGGACAGTTTCGAGCAGTACTTC.

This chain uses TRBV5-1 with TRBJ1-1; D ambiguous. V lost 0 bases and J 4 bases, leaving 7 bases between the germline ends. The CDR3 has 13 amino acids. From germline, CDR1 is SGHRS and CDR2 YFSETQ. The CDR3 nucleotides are TGCGCCAGCAGCTTGGCAATCAGCACTGAAGCTTTCTTT. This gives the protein CASSLAISTEAFF.

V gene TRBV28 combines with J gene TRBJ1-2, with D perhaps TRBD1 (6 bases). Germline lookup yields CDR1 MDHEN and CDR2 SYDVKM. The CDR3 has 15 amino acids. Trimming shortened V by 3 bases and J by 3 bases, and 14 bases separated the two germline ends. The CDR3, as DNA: TGTGCCAGCAGTTTTATTTACGGGACACACTATGGCTACACCTTC. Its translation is CASSFIYGTHYGYTF.

CDR3 sequence (DNA): TGTGCCAGCAGTTCCCCTCCCGGTTATAGCAATCAGCCCCAGCATTTT. The encoded protein is CASSSPPGYSNQPQHF. The V gene is TRBV28, the J gene TRBJ1-5; no clear D gene. V lost 4 bases and J lost 0, with 13 bases in between. Per the germline V gene, CDR1 is MDHEN and CDR2 is SYDVKM. The CDR3 extends over 16 amino acids.

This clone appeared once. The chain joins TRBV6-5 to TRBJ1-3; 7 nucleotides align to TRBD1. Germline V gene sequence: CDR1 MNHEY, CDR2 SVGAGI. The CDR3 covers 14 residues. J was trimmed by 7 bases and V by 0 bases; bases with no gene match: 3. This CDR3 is CASSYSDRRNTIYF. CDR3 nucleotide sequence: TGTGCCAGCAGTTACTCGGACAGGCGGAACACCATATATTTT.

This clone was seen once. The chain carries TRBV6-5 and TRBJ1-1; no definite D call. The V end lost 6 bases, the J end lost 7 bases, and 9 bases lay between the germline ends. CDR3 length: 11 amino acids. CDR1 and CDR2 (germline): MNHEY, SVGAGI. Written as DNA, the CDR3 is TGTGCCAGCAGCTTCGACGGTGAAGCTTTCTTT. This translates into CASSFDGEAFF.

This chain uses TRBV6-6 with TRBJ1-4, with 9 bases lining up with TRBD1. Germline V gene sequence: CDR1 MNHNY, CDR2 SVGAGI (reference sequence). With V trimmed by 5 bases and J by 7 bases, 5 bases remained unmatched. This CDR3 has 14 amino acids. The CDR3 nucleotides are TGTGCCAGCAGTCAACAGGGGGCTGGTGAAAAACTGTTTTTT. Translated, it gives CASSQQGAGEKLFF.

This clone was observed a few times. The CDR3 DNA is TGTGCCAGCATGCGGCAGGGGAAAGGCTACACCTTC. It codes for CASMRQGKGYTF. The chain recombines TRBV2 with TRBJ1-2, with D perhaps TRBD1 (6 bases). V shed 7 bases and J shed 8 bases, with 14 bases lying between them. Germline V lookup: CDR1 SNHLY, CDR2 FYNNEI. CDR3 length equals 12 residues.

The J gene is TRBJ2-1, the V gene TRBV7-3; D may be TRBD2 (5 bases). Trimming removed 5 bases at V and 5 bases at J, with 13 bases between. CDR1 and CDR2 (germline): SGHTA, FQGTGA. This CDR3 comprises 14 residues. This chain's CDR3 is CASSPDGLNNEQFF. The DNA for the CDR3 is TGTGCCAGCAGCCCCGACGGACTGAACAATGAGCAGTTCTTC. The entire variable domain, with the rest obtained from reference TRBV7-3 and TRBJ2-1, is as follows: GAGVSQTPSNKVTEKGKYVELRCDPISGHTALYWYRQSLGQGPEFLIYFQGTGAADDSGLPNDRFFAVRPEGSVSTLKIQRTERGDSAVYLCASSPDGLNNEQFFGPGTRLTVL.

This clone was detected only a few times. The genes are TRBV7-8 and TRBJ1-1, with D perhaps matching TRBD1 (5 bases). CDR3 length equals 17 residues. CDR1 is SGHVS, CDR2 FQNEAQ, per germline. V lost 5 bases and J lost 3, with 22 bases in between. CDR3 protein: CASSDGTVTSSYTEAFF. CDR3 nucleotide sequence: TGTGCCAGCAGCGACGGGACGGTAACCTCGAGCTACACTGAAGCTTTCTTT.

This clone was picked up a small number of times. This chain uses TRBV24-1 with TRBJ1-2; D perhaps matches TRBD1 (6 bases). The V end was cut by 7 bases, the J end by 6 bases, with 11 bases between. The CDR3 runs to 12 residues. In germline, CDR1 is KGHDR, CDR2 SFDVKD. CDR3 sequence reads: CATSLQGHGYTF. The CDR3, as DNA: TGTGCCACCAGCCTACAGGGACATGGCTACACCTTC.

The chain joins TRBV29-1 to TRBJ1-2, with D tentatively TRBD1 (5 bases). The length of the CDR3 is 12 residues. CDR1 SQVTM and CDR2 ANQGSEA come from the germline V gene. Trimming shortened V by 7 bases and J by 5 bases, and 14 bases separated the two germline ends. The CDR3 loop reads CSAGHSLYGYTF. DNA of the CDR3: TGCAGCGCAGGACATAGCCTTTATGGCTACACCTTC. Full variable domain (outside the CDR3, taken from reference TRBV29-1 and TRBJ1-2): SAVISQKPSRDICQRGTSLTIQCQVDSQVTMMFWYRQQPGQSLTLIATANQGSEATYESGFVIDKFPISRPNLTFSTLTVSNMSPEDSSIYLCSAGHSLYGYTFGSGTRLTVV.

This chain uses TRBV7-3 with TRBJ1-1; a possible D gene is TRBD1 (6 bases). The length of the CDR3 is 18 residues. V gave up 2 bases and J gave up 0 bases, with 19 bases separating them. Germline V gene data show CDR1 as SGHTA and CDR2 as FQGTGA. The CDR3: CASSLGTRVPTLNTEAFF. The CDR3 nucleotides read TGTGCCAGCAGCTTAGGGACACGGGTACCCACCCTGAACACTGAAGCTTTCTTT.

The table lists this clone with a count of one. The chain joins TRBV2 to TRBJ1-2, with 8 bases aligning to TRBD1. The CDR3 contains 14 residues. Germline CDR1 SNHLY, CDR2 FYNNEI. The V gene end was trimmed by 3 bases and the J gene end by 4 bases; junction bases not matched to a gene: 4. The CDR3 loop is CASSETGASYGYTF. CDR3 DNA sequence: TGTGCCAGCAGTGAGACAGGGGCCAGCTATGGCTACACCTTC. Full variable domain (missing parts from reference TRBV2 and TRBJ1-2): EPEVTQTPSHQVTQMGQEVILRCVPISNHLYFYWYRQILGQKVEFLVSFYNNEISEKSEIFDDQFSVERPDGSNFTLKIRSTKLEDSAMYFCASSETGASYGYTFGSGTRLTVV.

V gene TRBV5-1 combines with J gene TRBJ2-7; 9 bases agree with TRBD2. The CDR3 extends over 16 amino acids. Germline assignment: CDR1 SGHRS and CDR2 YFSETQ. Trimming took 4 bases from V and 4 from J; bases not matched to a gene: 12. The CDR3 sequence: CASSQPLAGAGYEQYF. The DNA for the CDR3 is TGCGCCAGCAGCCAGCCTTTAGCGGGAGCGGGGTACGAGCAGTACTTC.

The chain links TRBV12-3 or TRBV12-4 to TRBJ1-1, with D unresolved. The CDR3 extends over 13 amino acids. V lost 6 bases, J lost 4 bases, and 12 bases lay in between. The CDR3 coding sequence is TGTGCCAGCAGCCGGGGTCTGGGCACTGAAGCTTTCTTT. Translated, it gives CASSRGLGTEAFF.

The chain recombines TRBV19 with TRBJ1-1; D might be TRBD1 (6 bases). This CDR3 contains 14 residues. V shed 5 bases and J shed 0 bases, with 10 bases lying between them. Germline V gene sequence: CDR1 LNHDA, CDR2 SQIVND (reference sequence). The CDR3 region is CASSVGTMNTEAFF. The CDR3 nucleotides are TGTGCCAGTAGTGTCGGGACAATGAACACTGAAGCTTTCTTT.

This CDR3 is CAWSHPGTVSGNTIYF. The CDR3 DNA reads as TGTGCCTGGAGCCACCCCGGGACTGTCTCTGGAAACACCATATATTTT. The chain combines TRBV30 with TRBJ1-3; D is possibly TRBD1 (5 bases). Germline loops: CDR1 GTSNPN, CDR2 SVGIG (reference sequence). Trimming removed 3 bases from V and 0 bases from J, with 15 bases in between. The CDR3 loop spans 16 amino acids.

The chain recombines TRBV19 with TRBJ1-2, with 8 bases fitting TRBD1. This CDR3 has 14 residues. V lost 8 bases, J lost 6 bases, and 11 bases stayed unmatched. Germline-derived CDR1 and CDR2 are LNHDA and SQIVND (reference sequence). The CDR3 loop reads CASAWAGGWNGYTF. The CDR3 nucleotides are TGTGCCAGTGCCTGGGCAGGGGGCTGGAATGGCTACACCTTC.

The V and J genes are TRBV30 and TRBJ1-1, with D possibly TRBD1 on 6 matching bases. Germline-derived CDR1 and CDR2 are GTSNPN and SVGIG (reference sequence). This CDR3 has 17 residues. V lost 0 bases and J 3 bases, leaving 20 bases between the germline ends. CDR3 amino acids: CAWSVNVQGRLDTEAFF. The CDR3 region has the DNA TGTGCCTGGAGTGTTAACGTTCAGGGGAGGTTGGACACTGAAGCTTTCTTT.